This TCR beta chain was captured by sequencing in a study of blood T cell repertoires in COVID-19. In the study overall: The origin of the acute and convalescent COVID-19 samples was the United States, Italy and Spain.

The ends lost 8 bases at V and 6 bases at J; junction bases unmatched: 5. In germline, CDR1 is ENHRY, CDR2 SYGVKD. The CDR3 spans 13 residues. This clone occurred once. Original processing notes: Researchers report that nucleated cell counts were estimated from reference gene primer amplification. Libraries were prepared by immunoSEQ multiplex PCR; TCRdb keeps only in-frame clonotypes and omits some of them. That table supplies the V and J calls and clone size; D and trimming were determined from the DNA. The sample includes roughly 80,000 clones, roughly 88% seen only once; the top ten take approximately 6.3%.

The TCR was taken from a man between 50 and 59 years old with active COVID-19. The sequencing sample was made of peripheral blood. V gene TRBV10-3 combines with J gene TRBJ2-2, with 8 bases matching TRBD1. The CDR3 DNA sequence: TGTGCCATCGGACAGGGTCTCCCCGGGGAGCTGTTTTTT. This translates into CAIGQGLPGELFF.